This T cell receptor (beta chain) was observed in a study of T cell responses to AZD1222 COVID-19 vaccine. Of note for this clone: Its specificity is not known.

V shed 1 base and J 7 bases; nucleotides not matched to a gene: 9. The CDR3 is made up of 18 amino acids. Germline CDR1 and CDR2: LGHNA and YNFKEQ. Findings and limits, study-wide: An increase in Spike-specific TCR breadth and depth was observed after two AZD1222 doses. Repertoires were sampled only after the peak T cell response. It should be noted that donors were predominantly white British and more often female, and clonal diversity was possibly underestimated. Reportedly, close to half of spike-specific TCRs are directed against unmutated variant regions.

The table came from immunoSEQ multiplex PCR; TCRdb's copy has only in-frame clones and leaves some out. The sample holds 120,000 to 150,000 clones, over 75% seen once. Sample: peripheral blood, taken 28 days after the second dose of the MenACWY control vaccine. The chain links TRBV4-2 to TRBJ2-1, with 14 bases aligning to TRBD2. The receptor comes from an adult who received the MenACWY meningococcal vaccine as a control. The CDR3 sequence: CASSQVGLAGGIVNEQFF. The DNA for the CDR3 is TGTGCCAGCAGCCAAGTTGGACTAGCGGGGGGAATCGTTAATGAGCAGTTCTTC.